This T cell receptor (beta chain) was sequenced during a study of Ad26.COV2.S vaccination and SARS-CoV-2 variants (dated by TCRdb to 2020 to 2022). Study-level background: Vaccine-arm donors came from COV1001, a multicentre, randomized, double-blind, placebo-controlled phase I-IIa trial of Ad26.COV2.S in healthy adults. Sequencing of the TCRbeta repertoire served to evaluate the specificity and breadth of SARS-CoV-2-reactive T cell receptors following Ad26.COV2.S vaccination. Trial participants were randomized into five groups of five: low-dose or high-dose Ad26.COV2.S given once or twice, or placebo on both occasions. Throughout the experiments and outcome assessment, investigators stayed blinded to trial group allocation. The TCR-sequenced set comprised approximately 30 samples: some 20 Ad26.COV2.S vaccine recipients, 5 placebo recipients and 8 SARS-CoV-2 convalescent individuals. Ad26.COV2.S was given intramuscularly at 5x10^10 or 1x10^11 viral particles, as a single shot or as two shots 56 days apart.

The immunoSEQ Assay was used to sequence TCRbeta CDR3 regions. After extraction, genomic DNA underwent amplification by bias-controlled multiplex PCR, followed by high-throughput sequencing. The original pipeline was this. To quantify the absolute abundance of each unique TCRbeta CDR3 region, sequences were collapsed and filtered. T cell fraction was estimated by normalizing TCRbeta template counts to usable DNA, with usable DNA measured through amplification of reference genes found in all nucleated cells. Repertoire TCRs were annotated as SARS-CoV-2-specific when V gene, CDR3 amino acid sequence and J gene were exactly matched to a known reactive TCR set. The reference SARS-CoV-2 TCR set was obtained from MIRA and was filtered for enrichment in COVID-19-positive ImmuneCODE repertoires, whereby public or cross-reactive TCRs were removed. Drawing on the MIRA antigens, annotated TCRs were analysed further at the level of specific ORF or position within ORF. Depth was the summed frequency of annotated unique rearrangements, while breadth was defined as annotated unique rearrangements over total unique productive rearrangements. Two-sided Wilcoxon rank-sum tests were used to compare TCR breadth between groups. The source is immuneACCESS, and TCRdb retained only in-frame sequences with V and J called. Part of the clones is not carried over; for the studies checked, unresolved V genes explain less than half of this, and the remainder is unexplained. For V, J and clone size, that table is used; D and trimming come from the DNA. The sample includes 350,000 to 500,000 clones, with roughly 87% observed a single time. Clones ranked in the top ten supply around 2.5% of the sample.

Notes on this clone: What antigen it recognizes has not been identified. Base qualities are missing; no much larger clone stands one base away.

Reading the label with the study, this specimen's treatment or condition is: roughly 20 received Ad26.COV2.S at low or high dose, single or two shots; roughly five received placebo; per-sample allocation not given. For vaccine and placebo recipients, repertoires were sequenced using samples collected on day 63 after the first injection. Between 29 July and 7 August 2020, Cohort 1b enrolled 25 adults aged 18-55 years at one site in Boston, USA. Ad26.COV2.S was a replication-incompetent adenovirus type 26 vector expressing a prefusion-stabilized SARS-CoV-2 spike protein from the original Wuhan strain. Trimming costs V 1 base and J 1 base, and their ends lie 6 bases apart. From its cysteine to its phenylalanine, the CDR3 spans 14 amino acids. CDR3 DNA only is kept here, 42 bases in frame from base 1. Reading the germline V gene (reference sequence) gives CDR1 MNHEY and CDR2 SMNVEV. General study outcomes and caveats: After vaccination, spike-specific CD8+ and CD4+ T cell responses were reported to show substantial breadth. The authors noted that the TCR breadth and depth analyses may have underestimated total T cell responses. The study was not powered for comparison of responses between vaccine doses or regimens. Non-spike TCR breadth was comparable between vaccine and placebo recipients, consistent with the vaccine containing only spike. Ad26.COV2.S recipients had higher spike-specific TCR breadth than placebo recipients (P = 0.0014).

This clonotype was sampled from a person aged 18-65 years who received the Ad26.COV2.S COVID-19 vaccine or a placebo. This chain joins TRBV27 to TRBJ2-3, with the D gene not confidently named. This specimen consisted of peripheral blood, obtained in a trial of Ad26.COV2.S vaccine versus placebo. CDR3 reads: CASSLWAGTDTQYF. The bases read TGTGCCAGCAGTTTATGGGCAGGCACAGATACGCAGTATTTT.